This TCR beta chain was retrieved from a study of T cell clusters in autoimmune cytopenias. TRB rearrangements were amplified by touch-down multiplex PCR with mixed TRB-A/B primers. TCRdb re-called the multiplex PCR reads; one entry per CDR3 protein, DNA not given. Across roughly 11,000 distinct CDR3 sequences, the top ten clones capture 23% of the sample. TRB amplification used 250 ng of peripheral blood genomic DNA. The CDR3 consists of 15 residues. Germline lookup yields CDR1 LNHDA and CDR2 SQIVND (reference sequence). These data are also associated with another study on T cell repertoires in aging, cancer and after chemotherapy.

The specimen sequenced was peripheral blood. This receptor was taken from a human donor in good health. This chain uses TRBV19 with TRBJ2-7; lacking DNA, the TRBD1 call made by TCRdb goes unchecked. The CDR3 loop reads CASSIRHRGVYEQYF.